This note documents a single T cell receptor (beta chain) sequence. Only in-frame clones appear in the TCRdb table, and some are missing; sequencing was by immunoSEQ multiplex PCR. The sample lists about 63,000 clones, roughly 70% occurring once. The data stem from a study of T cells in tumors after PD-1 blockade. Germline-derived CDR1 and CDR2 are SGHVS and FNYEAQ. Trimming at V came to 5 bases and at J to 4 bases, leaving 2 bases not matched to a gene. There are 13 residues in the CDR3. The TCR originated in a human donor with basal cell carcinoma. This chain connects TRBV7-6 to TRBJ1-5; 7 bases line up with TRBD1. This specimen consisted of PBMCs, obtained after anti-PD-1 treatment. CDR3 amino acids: CASSQTGNQPQHF. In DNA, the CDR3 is TGTGCCAGCAGCCAGACAGGGAATCAGCCCCAGCATTTT.